This T cell receptor (beta chain) was captured by sequencing in a study of human thymus T cells. The study's findings and limits: What appeared biased in thymic and blood repertoires was the usage of V and J genes. Related reports documented highly overlapping thymic repertoires among unrelated individuals.

As to this clone: Antigen specificity is unknown.

Some clones are missing from TCRdb's copy, which holds only in-frame ones; the method was immunoSEQ multiplex PCR. The table lists around 70,000 clones, 95% of them singletons, with around 0.03% in the top ten. The CDR3 has 13 residues. Trimming cost V 4 bases and J 7 bases; bases outside gene matches: 6. From germline, CDR1 is MDHEN and CDR2 SYDVKM. Thymic samples were excised during corrective heart operations. Donors were healthy Finnish babies undergoing corrective operations for congenital heart defects. This TCR came from a girl in the first two years of life with a congenital heart defect but otherwise immunologically healthy. The sequenced sample was thymus tissue. The J gene is TRBJ2-5, the V gene TRBV28, with 7 bases fitting TRBD1. The CDR3 DNA reads TGTGCCAGCAGTTCCACAGGGGACGGGACCCAGTACTTC. It is translated as CASSSTGDGTQYF.